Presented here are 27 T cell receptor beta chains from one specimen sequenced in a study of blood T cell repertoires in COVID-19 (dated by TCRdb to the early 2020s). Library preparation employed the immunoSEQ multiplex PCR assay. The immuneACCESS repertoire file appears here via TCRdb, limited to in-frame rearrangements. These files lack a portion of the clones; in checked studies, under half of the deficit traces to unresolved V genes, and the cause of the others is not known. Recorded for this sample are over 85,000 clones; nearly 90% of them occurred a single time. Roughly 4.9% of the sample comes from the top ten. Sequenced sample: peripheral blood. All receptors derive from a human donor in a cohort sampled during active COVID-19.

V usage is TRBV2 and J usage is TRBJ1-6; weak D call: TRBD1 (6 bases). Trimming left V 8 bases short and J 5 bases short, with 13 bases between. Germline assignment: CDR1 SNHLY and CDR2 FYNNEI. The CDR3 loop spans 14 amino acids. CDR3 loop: CASQDRSNNSPLHF. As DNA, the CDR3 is TGTGCCAGCCAGGACAGATCGAATAATTCACCCCTCCACTTT.

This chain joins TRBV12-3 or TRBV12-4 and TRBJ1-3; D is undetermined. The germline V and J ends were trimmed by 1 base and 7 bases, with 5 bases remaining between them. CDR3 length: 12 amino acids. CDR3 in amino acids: CASSLGPNTIYF. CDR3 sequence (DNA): TGTGCCAGCAGTTTAGGGCCTAACACCATATATTTT.

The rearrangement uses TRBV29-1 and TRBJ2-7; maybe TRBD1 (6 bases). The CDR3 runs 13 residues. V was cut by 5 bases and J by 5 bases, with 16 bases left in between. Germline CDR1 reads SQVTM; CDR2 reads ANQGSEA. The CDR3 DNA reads TGCAGCGTTTCCCCAGGGGATTATAACGAGCAGTACTTC. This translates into CSVSPGDYNEQYF.

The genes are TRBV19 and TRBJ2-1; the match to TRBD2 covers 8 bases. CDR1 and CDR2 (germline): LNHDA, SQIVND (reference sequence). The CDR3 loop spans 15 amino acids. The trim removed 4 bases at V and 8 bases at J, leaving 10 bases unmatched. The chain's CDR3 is CASSKGLVIFDEQFF. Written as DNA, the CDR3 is TGTGCCAGTAGTAAGGGACTAGTTATTTTCGATGAGCAGTTCTTC.

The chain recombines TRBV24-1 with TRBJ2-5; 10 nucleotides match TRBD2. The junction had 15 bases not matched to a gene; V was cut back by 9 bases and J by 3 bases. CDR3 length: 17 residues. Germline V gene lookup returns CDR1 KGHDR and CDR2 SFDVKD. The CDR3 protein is CATSTLVSGRAEETQYF. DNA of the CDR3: TGTGCCACCTCAACCTTAGTGAGCGGGAGGGCCGAAGAGACCCAGTACTTC.

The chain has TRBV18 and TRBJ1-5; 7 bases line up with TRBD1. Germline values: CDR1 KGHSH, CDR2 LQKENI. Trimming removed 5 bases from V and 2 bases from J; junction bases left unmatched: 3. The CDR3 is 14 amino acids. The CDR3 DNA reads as TGTGCCAGCTCAAGAGACAGGGGCAATCAGCCCCAGCATTTT. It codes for CASSRDRGNQPQHF.

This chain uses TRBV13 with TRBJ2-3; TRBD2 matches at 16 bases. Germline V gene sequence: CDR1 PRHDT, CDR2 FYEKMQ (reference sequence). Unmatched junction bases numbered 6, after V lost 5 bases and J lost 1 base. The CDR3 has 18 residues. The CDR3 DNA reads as TGTGCCAGCAGCAGGGCCGGGACTAGCGGGAGGGGCACAGATACGCAGTATTTT. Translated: CASSRAGTSGRGTDTQYF.

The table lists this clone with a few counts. CDR3 DNA: TGTGCCAGCAGCGTAGGACAGGGCCCTGGAAACACCATATATTTT. Translated: CASSVGQGPGNTIYF. The chain couples TRBV9 to TRBJ1-3, with 7 bases that match TRBD1. Trimming removed 0 bases from V and 2 bases from J; junction bases left unmatched: 2. This CDR3 comprises 15 residues. Germline-derived CDR1 and CDR2 are SGDLS and YYNGEE.

DNA of the CDR3: TGTGCCAGCAGCGTAGACGGGGTTTCCTACAATGAGCAGTTCTTC. This gives the protein CASSVDGVSYNEQFF. The chain carries TRBV9 and TRBJ2-1; D might be TRBD2 (5 bases). Between the trimmed V and J ends, which lost 0 bases and 1 base, there was a span of 8 bases. CDR3 length equals 15 residues. The germline V gene encodes CDR1 SGDLS and CDR2 YYNGEE.

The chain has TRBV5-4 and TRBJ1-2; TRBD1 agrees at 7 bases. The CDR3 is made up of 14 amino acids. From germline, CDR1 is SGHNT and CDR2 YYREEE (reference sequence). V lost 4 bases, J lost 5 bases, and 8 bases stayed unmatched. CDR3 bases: TGTGCCAGCAGCCCCGGGACAGCGACGTATGGCTACACCTTC. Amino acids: CASSPGTATYGYTF.

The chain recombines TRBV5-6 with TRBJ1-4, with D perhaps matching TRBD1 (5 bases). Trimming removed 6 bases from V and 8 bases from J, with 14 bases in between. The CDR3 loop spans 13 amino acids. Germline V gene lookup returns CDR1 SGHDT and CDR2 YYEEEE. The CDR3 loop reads CASTSGRGEKLFF. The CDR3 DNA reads TGTGCCAGCACCTCCGGGCGGGGCGAAAAACTGTTTTTT.

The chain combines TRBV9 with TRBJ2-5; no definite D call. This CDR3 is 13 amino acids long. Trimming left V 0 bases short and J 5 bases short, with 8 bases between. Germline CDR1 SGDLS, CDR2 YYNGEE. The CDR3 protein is CASSVAPGETQYF. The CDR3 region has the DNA TGTGCCAGCAGCGTAGCTCCAGGTGAGACCCAGTACTTC.

The CDR3 DNA reads as TGTGCCAGCAGTTACACCGACAGACCTGAAGTATATAATTCACCCCTCCACTTT. It yields the protein CASSYTDRPEVYNSPLHF. The V gene is TRBV6-2 or TRBV6-3, the J gene TRBJ1-6, with D possibly being TRBD1 (5 bases). The CDR3 totals 18 residues. The V end was cut by 2 bases, the J end by 4 bases, with 18 bases between. Germline V gene sequence: CDR1 MNHEY, CDR2 SVGEGT.

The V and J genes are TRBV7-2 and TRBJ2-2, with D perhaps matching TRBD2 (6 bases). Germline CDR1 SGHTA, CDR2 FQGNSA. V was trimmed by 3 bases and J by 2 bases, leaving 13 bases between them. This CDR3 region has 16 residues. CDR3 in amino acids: CASSFGGSFNTGELFF. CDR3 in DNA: TGTGCCAGCAGCTTCGGGGGAAGTTTTAACACCGGGGAGCTGTTTTTT.

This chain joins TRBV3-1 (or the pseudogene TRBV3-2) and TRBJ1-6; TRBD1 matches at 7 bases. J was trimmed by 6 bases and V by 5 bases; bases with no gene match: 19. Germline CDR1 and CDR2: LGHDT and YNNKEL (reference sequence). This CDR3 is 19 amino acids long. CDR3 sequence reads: CASSSLRVPGGTGNSPLHF. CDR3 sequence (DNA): TGTGCCAGCAGCTCCCTTCGGGTGCCAGGGGGGACGGGTAATTCACCCCTCCACTTT.

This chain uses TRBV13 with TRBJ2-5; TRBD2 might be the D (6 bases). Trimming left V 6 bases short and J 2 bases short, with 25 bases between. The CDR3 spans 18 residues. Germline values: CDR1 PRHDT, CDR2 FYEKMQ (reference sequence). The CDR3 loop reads CASREFGTIADLQETQYF. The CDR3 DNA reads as TGTGCCAGCAGAGAATTCGGCACGATAGCGGACCTACAAGAGACCCAGTACTTC.

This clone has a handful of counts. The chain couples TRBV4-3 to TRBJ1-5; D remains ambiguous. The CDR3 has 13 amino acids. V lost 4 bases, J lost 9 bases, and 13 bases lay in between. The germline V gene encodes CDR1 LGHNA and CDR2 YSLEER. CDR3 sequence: CASSRTAAGPQHF. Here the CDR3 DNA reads TGCGCCAGCAGCCGGACGGCGGCGGGGCCCCAGCATTTT.

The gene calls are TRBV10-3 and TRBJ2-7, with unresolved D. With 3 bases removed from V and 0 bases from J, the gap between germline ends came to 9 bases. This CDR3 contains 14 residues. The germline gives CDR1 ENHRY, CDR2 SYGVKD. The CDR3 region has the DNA TGTGCCATCAGTGAAGCCAGCGACTCCTACGAGCAGTACTTC. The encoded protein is CAISEASDSYEQYF.

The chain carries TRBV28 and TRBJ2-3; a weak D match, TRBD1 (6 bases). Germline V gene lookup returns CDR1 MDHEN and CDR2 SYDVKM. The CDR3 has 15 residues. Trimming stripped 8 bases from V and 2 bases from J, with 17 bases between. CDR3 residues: CASHQTGSNTDTQYF. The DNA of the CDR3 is TGTGCCAGCCACCAAACAGGGAGCAACACAGATACGCAGTATTTT.

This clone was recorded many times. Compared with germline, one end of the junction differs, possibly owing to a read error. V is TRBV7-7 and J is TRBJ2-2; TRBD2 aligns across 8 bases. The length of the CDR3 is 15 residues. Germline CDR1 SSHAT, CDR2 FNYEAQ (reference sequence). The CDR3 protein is CASSAAGRGTGELFF. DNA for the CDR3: TGTGCTAGCAGCGCGGCCGGGAGGGGTACCGGGGAGCTGTTTTTT.

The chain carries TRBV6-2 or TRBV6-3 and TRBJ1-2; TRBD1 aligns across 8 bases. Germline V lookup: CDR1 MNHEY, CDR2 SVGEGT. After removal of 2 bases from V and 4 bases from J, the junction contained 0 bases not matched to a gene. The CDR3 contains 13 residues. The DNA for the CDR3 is TGTGCCAGCAGTTACACAGGGGGCTATGGCTACACCTTC. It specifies CASSYTGGYGYTF.

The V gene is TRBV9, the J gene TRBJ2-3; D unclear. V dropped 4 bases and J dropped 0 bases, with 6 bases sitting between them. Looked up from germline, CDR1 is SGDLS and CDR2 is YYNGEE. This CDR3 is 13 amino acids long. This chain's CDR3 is CASSLTSTDTQYF. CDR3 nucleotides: TGTGCCAGCAGCCTAACTAGCACAGATACGCAGTATTTT.

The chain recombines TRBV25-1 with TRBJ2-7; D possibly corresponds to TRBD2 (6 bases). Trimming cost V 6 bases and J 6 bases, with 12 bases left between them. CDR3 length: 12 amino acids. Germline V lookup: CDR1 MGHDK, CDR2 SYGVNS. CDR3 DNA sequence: TGTGCCAGCAGCGGATCGGGGGTCGAGCAGTACTTC. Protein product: CASSGSGVEQYF.

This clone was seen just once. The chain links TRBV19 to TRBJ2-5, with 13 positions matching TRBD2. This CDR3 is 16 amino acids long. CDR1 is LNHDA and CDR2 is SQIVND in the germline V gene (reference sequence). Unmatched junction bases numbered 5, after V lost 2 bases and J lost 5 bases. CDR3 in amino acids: CASSIRGTSGAETQYF. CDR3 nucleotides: TGTGCCAGTAGTATACGGGGGACTAGCGGGGCGGAGACCCAGTACTTC.

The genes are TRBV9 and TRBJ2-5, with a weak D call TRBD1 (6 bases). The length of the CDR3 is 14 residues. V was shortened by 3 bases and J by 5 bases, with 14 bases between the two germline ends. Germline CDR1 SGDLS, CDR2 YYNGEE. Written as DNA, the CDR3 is TGTGCCAGCAGCGACGCAGGGGCTGGGGAGACCCAGTACTTC. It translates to CASSDAGAGETQYF.

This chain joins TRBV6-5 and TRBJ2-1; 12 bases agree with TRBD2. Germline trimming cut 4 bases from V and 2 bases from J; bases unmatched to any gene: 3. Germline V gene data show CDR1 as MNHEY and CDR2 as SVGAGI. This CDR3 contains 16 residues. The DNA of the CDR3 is TGTGCCAGCAGTTCGACTAGCGGGGGTGCCTACAATGAGCAGTTCTTC. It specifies CASSSTSGGAYNEQFF.

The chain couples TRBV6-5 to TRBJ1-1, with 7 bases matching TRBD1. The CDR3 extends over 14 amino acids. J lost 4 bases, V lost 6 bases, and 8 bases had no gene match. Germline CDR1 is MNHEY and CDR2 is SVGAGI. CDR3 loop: CASSLHDRVTEAFF. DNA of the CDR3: TGTGCCAGCAGCCTCCATGACAGGGTCACTGAAGCTTTCTTT.